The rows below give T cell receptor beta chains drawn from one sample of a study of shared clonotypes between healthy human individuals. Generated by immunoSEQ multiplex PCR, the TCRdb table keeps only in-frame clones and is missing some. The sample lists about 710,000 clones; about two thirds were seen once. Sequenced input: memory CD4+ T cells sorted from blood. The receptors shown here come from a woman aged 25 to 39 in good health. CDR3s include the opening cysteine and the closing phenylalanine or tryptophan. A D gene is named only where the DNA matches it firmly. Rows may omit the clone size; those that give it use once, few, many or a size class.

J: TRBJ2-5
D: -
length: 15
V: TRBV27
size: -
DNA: TGTGCCAGCAGTTTCAGGAGGCCGGGGCAAGAGACCCAGTACTTC
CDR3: CASSFRRPGQETQYF

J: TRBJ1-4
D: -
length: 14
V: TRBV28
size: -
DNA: TGTGCCAGCAGTTTGGGACAAACCAATGAAAAACTGTTTTTT
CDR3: CASSLGQTNEKLFF

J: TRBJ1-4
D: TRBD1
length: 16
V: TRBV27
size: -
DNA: TGTGCCAGCAGGAGTCCCGGGACAGGGTTGAGGGAAAAACTGTTTTTT
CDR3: CASRSPGTGLREKLFF

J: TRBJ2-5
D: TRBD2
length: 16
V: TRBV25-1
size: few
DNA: TGTGCCAGCAGTGAAGGTACCAGCGGGGGGCAAGAGACCCAGTACTTC
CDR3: CASSEGTSGGQETQYF

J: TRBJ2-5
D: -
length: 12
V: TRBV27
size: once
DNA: TGTGCCAGCAGTTCACCTGGTGAGACCCAGTACTTC
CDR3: CASSSPGETQYF

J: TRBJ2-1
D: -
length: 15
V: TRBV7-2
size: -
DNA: TGTGCCAGCAGCTTAATCCAGGTAACTAACAATGAGCAGTTCTTC
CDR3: CASSLIQVTNNEQFF

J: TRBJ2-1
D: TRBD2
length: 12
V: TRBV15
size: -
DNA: TGTGCCACCAGCACGATAGCGGGAGAGCTGTTCTTC
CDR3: CATSTIAGELFF

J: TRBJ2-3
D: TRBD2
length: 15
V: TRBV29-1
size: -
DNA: TGCAGCGCCGGGAGGGTTGCGGAGGAGCTAGATACGCAGTATTTT
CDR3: CSAGRVAEELDTQYF

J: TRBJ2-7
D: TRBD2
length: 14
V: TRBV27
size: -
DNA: TGTGCCAGCAGCGCTAGCGGGAGTTTCGGCGAGCAGTACTTC
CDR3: CASSASGSFGEQYF

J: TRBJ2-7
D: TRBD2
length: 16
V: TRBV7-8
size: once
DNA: TGTGCCAGCAGCCCCCCCCTTCGCGGGAGAGACAACGAGCAGTACTTC
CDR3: CASSPPLRGRDNEQYF

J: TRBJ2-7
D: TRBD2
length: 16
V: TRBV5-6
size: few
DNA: TGTGCCAGCAGCCGCTCCACTAGCGGGAGTCCCTACGAGCAGTACTTC
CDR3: CASSRSTSGSPYEQYF

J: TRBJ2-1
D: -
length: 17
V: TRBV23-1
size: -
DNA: TGCGCCAGCAGTCTAACCTCGCGGGGAAACTCCTACAATGAGCAGTTCTTC
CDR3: CASSLTSRGNSYNEQFF

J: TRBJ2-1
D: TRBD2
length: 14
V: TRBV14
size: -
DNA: TGTGCCAGCAGCCAAGATCTAGCGGCCTCTGAGCAGTTCTTC
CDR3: CASSQDLAASEQFF

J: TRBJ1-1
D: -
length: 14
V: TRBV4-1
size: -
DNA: TGCGCCAGCAGCCAATTTTCCCGGAACACTGAAGCTTTCTTT
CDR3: CASSQFSRNTEAFF

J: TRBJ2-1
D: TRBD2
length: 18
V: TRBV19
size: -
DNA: TGTGCCAGTAGAGTCACGTTGGGGACTAGCGGGAGAGCAAATGAGCAGTTCTTC
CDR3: CASRVTLGTSGRANEQFF

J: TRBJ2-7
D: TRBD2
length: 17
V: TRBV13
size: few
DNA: TGTGCCAGCAGTACAAGGCAGGCGGCTAGCGGGACCTACGAGCAGTACTTC
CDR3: CASSTRQAASGTYEQYF

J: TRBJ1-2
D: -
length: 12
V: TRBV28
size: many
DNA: TGTGCCACGGGGGGGGCCGCCTATGGCTACACCTTC
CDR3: CATGGAAYGYTF

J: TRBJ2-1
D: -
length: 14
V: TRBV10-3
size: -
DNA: TGTGCCATCGGGTCCGAGAGGGGGGACAATGAGCAGTTCTTC
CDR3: CAIGSERGDNEQFF

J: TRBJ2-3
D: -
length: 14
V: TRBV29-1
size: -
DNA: TGCAGCGTTGTTCGGGTAAGCGGCACAGATACGCAGTATTTT
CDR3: CSVVRVSGTDTQYF

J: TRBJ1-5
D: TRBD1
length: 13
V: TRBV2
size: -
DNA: TGTGCCAGCAGTAACAGGGGAGATCAGCCCCAGCATTTT
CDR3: CASSNRGDQPQHF

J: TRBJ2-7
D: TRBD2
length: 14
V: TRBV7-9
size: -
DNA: TGTGCCAGCAGCCCCATTAGCGGGAGTTACGAGCAGTACTTC
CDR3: CASSPISGSYEQYF

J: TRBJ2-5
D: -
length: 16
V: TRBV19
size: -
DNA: TGTGCCAGTAGTATAGATCCTCCCAGGCGGCATCAGACCCAGTACTTC
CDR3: CASSIDPPRRHQTQYF

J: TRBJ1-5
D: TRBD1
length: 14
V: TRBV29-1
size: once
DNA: TGCAGCGTTGCAGCAGGGGGCGCGGGTCAGCCCCAGCATTTT
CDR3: CSVAAGGAGQPQHF

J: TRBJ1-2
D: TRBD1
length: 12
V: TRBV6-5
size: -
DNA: TGTGCCAGCCGGGACAGCCTCTATGGCTACACCTTC
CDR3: CASRDSLYGYTF

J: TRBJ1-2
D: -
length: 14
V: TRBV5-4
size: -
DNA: TGTGCCAGCAGCTTCAAGGCCTCGATCTATGGCTACACCTTC
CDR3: CASSFKASIYGYTF

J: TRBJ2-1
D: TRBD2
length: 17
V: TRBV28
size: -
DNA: TGTGCCAGCAGTCAAACTAGCGGGAGGACCCCCTACAATGAGCAGTTCTTC
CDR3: CASSQTSGRTPYNEQFF

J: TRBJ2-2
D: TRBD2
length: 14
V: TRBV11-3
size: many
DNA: TGTGCCAGCAGCAAGGGGACTAGCACCGGGGAGCTGTTTTTT
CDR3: CASSKGTSTGELFF